One sample yielded the 16 T cell receptor beta chains listed below, sequenced in a study of identical twins listed by TCRdb under 2016. Receptor amplification or capture employed 5' RACE. The sample was run on an Illumina HiSeq 2000. Using fastp trimming at Q25 and MiXCR clonotype assembly, TCRdb reanalyzed the public sequencing data and kept in-frame beta chains. Every distinct CDR3 protein forms one entry, paired with its most common genes and DNA. The sample table contains approximately 1.8 million distinct CDR3 sequences; only one count was recorded for 25% to 35% of them. The ten largest clones capture about 0.25% of the sample. The sample comprised cord blood. The receptors were gathered from a newborn girl in good health.

This clonotype was seen more than once but under ten times. The chain has TRBV7-9 and TRBJ1-1, with D possibly matching TRBD1 (5 bases). Germline CDR1 is SEHNR and CDR2 is FQNEAQ (reference sequence). Trimming shortened V by 2 bases and J by 0 bases, and 16 bases separated the two germline ends. The CDR3 sequence is 17 residues long. The DNA for the CDR3 is TGTGCCAGCAGCTTAATAGGGGCAGCAGGGATGAACACTGAAGCTTTCTTT. As protein: CASSLIGAAGMNTEAFF.

In DNA form, the CDR3 reads TGTGCCAGCAGCCAAGCCGGAGCGGGAGTGTCTGGGGCCAACGTCCTGACTTTC. This translates into CASSQAGAGVSGANVLTF. The chain carries TRBV4-2 and TRBJ2-6; the match to TRBD2 covers 8 bases. Germline CDR1 is LGHNA and CDR2 is YNFKEQ. Losses at the gene ends were 1 base for V and 1 base for J; bases not matched to a gene: 6. The CDR3 is 18 amino acids.

The table lists this clonotype with a few counts. The chain has TRBV28 and TRBJ2-4, with TRBD2 identical over 12 bases. The CDR3 contains 16 residues. Unmatched junction bases numbered 10, after V lost 7 bases and J lost 6 bases. In germline, CDR1 is MDHEN, CDR2 SYDVKM. CDR3 sequence reads: CASTVTASGRGNIQYF. The CDR3 nucleotides are TGTGCCAGCACCGTGACCGCTAGCGGGAGGGGAAACATTCAGTACTTC.

As regards this clonotype: One end of the junction fails to match germline, which may point to a read error. This chain joins TRBV7-2 and TRBJ2-4, with TRBD2 matching over 7 bases. The germline CDR1 and CDR2 sequences are SGHTA and FQGNSA. The CDR3 runs to 15 residues. As DNA, the CDR3 is TGTGCCAGCAGCTCTCAAGGGACTACGCAAAACATTCAGTCCTTC. This sequence encodes CASSSQGTTQNIQSF.

The gene calls are TRBV20-1 and TRBJ2-4, with D possibly matching TRBD2 (6 bases). The DNA end is more similar to TRBJ2-7, so the J call may be wrong. CDR3 size: 13 residues. CDR1 is DFQATT and CDR2 is SNEGSKA in the germline V gene (reference sequence). The CDR3 region is CSLLGTLTYEQYF. CDR3 bases: TGCAGTTTGCTAGGGACTCTCACCTACGAGCAGTACTTC.

The chain employs TRBV3-1 and TRBJ2-1; D uncertain. The CDR3 is 14 residues long. V was clipped by 1 base and J by 0 bases, with 4 bases between them. From germline, CDR1 is LGHDT and CDR2 YNNKEL (reference sequence). The CDR3 DNA sequence: TGTGCCAGCAGCCAAGCCCTCTCCTACAATGAGCAGTTCTTC. It translates to CASSQALSYNEQFF.

This chain links TRBV7-2 with TRBJ1-1; no clear D gene. CDR1 and CDR2 (germline): SGHTA, FQGNSA. V shed 4 bases and J shed 0 bases, with 9 bases lying between them. The length of the CDR3 is 14 residues. CDR3 coding DNA: TGTGCCAGCAGCTCTAATACCCTGAACACTGAAGCTTTCTTT. It translates to CASSSNTLNTEAFF.

This clonotype occurred a few times. V gene TRBV2 combines with J gene TRBJ2-1, with 8 bases aligning to TRBD2. The CDR3 sequence is 12 residues long. Trimming removed 7 bases from V and 5 bases from J; junction bases left unmatched: 1. Germline V gene lookup returns CDR1 SNHLY and CDR2 FYNNEI. CDR3 region: CASKLADNEQFF. The CDR3 DNA sequence: TGTGCCAGCAAACTAGCGGACAATGAGCAGTTCTTC.

In its sample, this clonotype was seen a few times. The junction departs from the called germline gene at one end, perhaps through a read error. The chain couples TRBV20-1 to TRBJ1-6; tentatively, D is TRBD1 (5 bases). The CDR3 loop spans 15 amino acids. Germline V gives CDR1 DFQATT, CDR2 SNEGSKA (reference sequence). DNA for the CDR3: TGCAGTGCTAGACAGGGAAACGCCTATAATTCACCTCTCCACTTT. Residues: CSARQGNAYNSPLHF.

This clonotype was seen a few times. V usage is TRBV5-6 and J usage is TRBJ1-1; D not certain. V was pared by 4 bases and J by 4 bases, with 20 bases between. The CDR3 extends over 16 amino acids. From germline, CDR1 is SGHDT and CDR2 YYEEEE. The CDR3 reads CASSPRTGGTRTEAFF. The DNA of the CDR3 is TGTGCCAGCAGCCCTCGGACTGGCGGAACCCGCACTGAAGCTTTCTTT.

About this clonotype itself: Since the CDR3 does not end with the conserved phenylalanine or tryptophan, this likely comes from a read error. This sequence joins TRBV20-1 and TRBJ1-1, with 7 bases that match TRBD1. V gave up 0 bases and J gave up 4 bases; unmatched junction bases: 8. Germline loops: CDR1 DFQATT, CDR2 SNEGSKA (reference sequence). The CDR3 has 15 residues. CDR3 loop: CSARDGDRASTEAFC. Written as DNA, the CDR3 is TGCAGTGCTAGAGATGGCGACAGGGCAAGCACTGAAGCTTTCTGT.

The V call is TRBV7-2, the J call TRBJ1-6, with D tentatively TRBD1 (5 bases). The CDR3 runs 17 residues. CDR1 and CDR2 from the germline V gene are SGHTA and FQGNSA. Trimming took 0 bases from V and 2 from J, leaving 11 bases between them. The CDR3 sequence is CASSLAVGDAYNSPLHF. CDR3 nucleotides: TGTGCCAGCAGCTTAGCCGTAGGGGACGCCTATAATTCACCCCTCCACTTT.

The chain carries TRBV10-1 and TRBJ2-1, with D possibly being TRBD1 (5 bases). CDR1 is WNHNN, CDR2 SYGVQD, per germline (reference sequence). CDR3 size: 12 residues. V shed 0 bases and J shed 12 bases, with 9 bases lying between them. CDR3 coding DNA: TGCGCCAGCAGTGAGTCCGACAGACGGCAGTTCTTC. Residues: CASSESDRRQFF.

The chain carries TRBV21-1 and TRBJ1-1; TRBD1 is the table's D call, not checked against the DNA. TRBV21-1 represents a pseudogene. CDR3 length: 15 residues. The CDR3 here is CASSNGRGMNTEAFF. The CDR3 DNA reads TGTGCCAGCAGCAATGGGCGGGGGATGAACACTGAAGCTTTCTTT.

This clonotype was counted ten times or more. This chain uses TRBV27 with TRBJ2-7; maybe TRBD2 (6 bases). The CDR3 loop spans 13 amino acids. V was shortened by 3 bases and J by 6 bases, with 12 bases between the two germline ends. Germline V gives CDR1 MNHEY, CDR2 SMNVEV (reference sequence). CDR3 sequence (DNA): TGTGCCAGCAGTTTTTCCGGGAGACGCGAGCAGTACTTC. Protein: CASSFSGRREQYF.

J is TRBJ1-1 and V is TRBV6-2 or TRBV6-3; D unresolved. The CDR3 runs 13 residues. Germline V CDR1 and CDR2: MNHEY, SVGEGT. The V and J ends lost 2 bases and 5 bases respectively, with 9 bases between them. In nucleotides, the CDR3 is TGTGCCAGCAGTTACGGGGTTGGAACTGAAGCTTTCTTT. Translated, it gives CASSYGVGTEAFF.